This T cell receptor (beta chain) emerged from a study of shared clonotypes between healthy human individuals. Study results and limitations: Around 5% was the fraction of naive CD4 clonotypes found shared across a few donors. Generation probabilities were higher for clonotypes shared across all four sorted-subset donors than for unshared ones.

The ends were cut back, 2 bases at V and 2 bases at J, with 6 bases in the middle. The CDR3 is made up of 13 amino acids. Per germline, CDR1 MGHDK and CDR2 SYGVNS. Genomic DNA of each subset was evenly split across several immunoSEQ plates. Using 200 ng DNA, 25,000 to 35,000 T cell genomes, the sorted-subset replicate PCRs were run. Libraries were prepared by immunoSEQ multiplex PCR; TCRdb keeps only in-frame clonotypes and omits some of them. The sample has about 600,000 clones, approximately 97% seen once. With respect to this clone: Its target is not known.

Sequencing was performed on naive CD4+ T cells sorted from blood. Subset specified: CD45RA+ positively selected. This chain links TRBV25-1 with TRBJ1-2, with unresolved D. This TCR came from a woman aged 25 to 45 in good health. The CDR3 region has the DNA TGTGCCAGCAGTGAACTGGAGAACTATGGCTACACCTTC. Translated: CASSELENYGYTF.